This T cell receptor (beta chain) was sequenced for a study of OX40 agonist ivuxolimab in advanced cancers. The CDR3 totals 15 residues. CDR1 is MGHRA and CDR2 is YSYEKL in the germline V gene. V was trimmed by 0 bases and J by 3 bases, leaving 9 bases between them. The assay was immunoSEQ multiplex PCR, and TCRdb's table has in-frame clones only and misses some. This sample has around 56,000 clones, with roughly 90% found just once. Study-level results: CD4+ T cells averaged fewer expanded clones than CD8+ T cells. In the 0.1-3.0 mg/kg groups, partial responders showed among the lowest expansion.

A remark on this clone: Its target is not known.

The TCR comes from an adult with an advanced solid tumor such as melanoma, head and neck, liver or kidney cancer. Sample: CD4+ or CD8+ T cells sorted from blood, taken in a trial of the OX40 agonist ivuxolimab. The chain uses TRBV4-1 and TRBJ1-5; D call uncertain. CDR3 amino acids: CASSQDWRINQPQHF. The CDR3, as DNA: TGCGCCAGCAGCCAAGATTGGAGAATCAATCAGCCCCAGCATTTT.